This paragraph covers one TCR beta chain sequence. The antigen this receptor binds is unknown. The record has no base qualities; no much larger clone is one base away. The entry originates in a study of T cell responses to AZD1222 COVID-19 vaccine (dated by TCRdb to 2020 to 2023). Broadly, across the study: AZD1222 recipients whose second dose came at about 4 weeks and those whose second dose came at about 12 weeks were combined into one group, since spike-specific TCR depth and breadth did not differ between the two schedules. TCR sequencing covered some 250 trial participants: around 210 given two doses of AZD1222 and 26 given two doses of MenACWY control vaccine. Trial participants were enrolled by age into 18-55, 56-69 and 70-plus year subgroups, with around 150, 28 and 57 TCR-sequenced participants respectively.

The CDR3 regions of human TCRbeta chains were analyzed by immunosequencing. Per the source publication's procedure: Repertoire TCRs were matched against a reference library of SARS-CoV-2-specific TCRs generated with the MIRA antigen-specificity platform. Breadth meant the fraction of unique TCRs that were SARS-CoV-2-associated, whereas depth meant the fraction of total T cells that were SARS-CoV-2-associated. Using the MIRA data, each spike-specific TCR was mapped to the spike region that the TCR reacts to and placed in a CD4 or CD8 class. Log10-transformed breadth and depth values were compared by one-way ANOVA with Sidak's multiple comparisons tests. TCRdb took this table from immuneACCESS and kept in-frame rearrangements with V and J called. Such tables lack part of the clones; where checked against another copy, unresolved V genes explain under half of the gap, and the rest is unexplained. The V and J calls and the clone size are those of that table, but D and trimming were determined from the DNA. The sample profile shows roughly 160,000 clones; approximately 94% of them were found once. Together, the top ten hold about 0.6% of the sample.

The sample's time point label is to be understood as: baseline before first vaccination. Samples from vaccinated people were obtained from the UK trials COV001 and COV002, which included a single-blind randomized controlled phase 2/3 trial of AZD1222 (ChAdOx1 nCoV-19) in healthy adults. Trial participant PBMC samples were collected at day 0 and day 28 after the second dose for TCRbeta chain sequencing. The germline V gene (reference sequence) specifies MNHEY as CDR1 and SMNVEV as CDR2. The CDR3 runs 14 residues from the cysteine to the phenylalanine. Just the 42-base CDR3 DNA is kept, in frame starting at base 1. The germline V end is reduced by 4 bases and the J end by 3 bases; junction bases left unmatched: 6. Results the study describes overall, beyond this receptor: Because no samples from the day 14 peak response were available, repertoires could be characterized only after the peak T cell response. Participants were mostly white British, with more females than males. The authors suggested clonal diversity may have been underestimated. The 56-69-year group was small, and its depth increase did not reach significance, likely because of low power. CD4 TCRs associated with the vaccine covered the entire spike protein, and the dominant responses were in regions 160-218 and 743-854. Only five or six AZD1222 recipients were SARS-CoV-2 seropositive at baseline, limiting conclusions about previously exposed vaccinees. After two AZD1222 doses, both the breadth and the depth of spike-specific TCRs were significantly higher than at day 0 and than in MenACWY recipients. Reportedly, close to half of the unique spike-specific TCRs recognized epitopes lying outside the regions that are mutated in the B.1.351 and B.1.1.7 variants.

The rearrangement joined TRBV27 to TRBJ2-7; TRBD2 matches 7 bases in the middle. The receptor was isolated from an adult in good health. Source: peripheral blood, taken on day 0 of AZD1222 vaccination. The base sequence is TGTGCCAGCAGTTCCCGCGGGAGTTACTACGAGCAGTACTTC. This codes for CASSSRGSYYEQYF.